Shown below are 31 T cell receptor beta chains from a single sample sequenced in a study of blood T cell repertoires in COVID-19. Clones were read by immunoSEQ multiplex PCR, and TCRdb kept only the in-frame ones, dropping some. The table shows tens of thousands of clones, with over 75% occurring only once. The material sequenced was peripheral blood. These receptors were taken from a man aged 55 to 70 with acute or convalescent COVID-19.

CDR3 sequence (DNA): TGTGCCAGCAGTTACGGAGGGGGCGATTCACCCCTCCACTTT. Translated, it gives CASSYGGGDSPLHF. V gene TRBV6-5 combines with J gene TRBJ1-6; TRBD1 aligns across 7 bases. Germline CDR1 reads MNHEY; CDR2 reads SVGAGI. The length of the CDR3 is 14 residues. The V and J ends lost 2 bases and 8 bases, in that order; junction bases with no gene match: 3.

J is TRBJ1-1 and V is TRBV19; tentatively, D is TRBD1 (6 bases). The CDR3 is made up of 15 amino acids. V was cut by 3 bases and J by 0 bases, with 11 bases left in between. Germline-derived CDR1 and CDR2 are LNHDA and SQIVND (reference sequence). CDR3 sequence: CASSITGTLNTEAFF. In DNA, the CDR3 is TGTGCCAGTAGTATTACCGGGACATTGAACACTGAAGCTTTCTTT.

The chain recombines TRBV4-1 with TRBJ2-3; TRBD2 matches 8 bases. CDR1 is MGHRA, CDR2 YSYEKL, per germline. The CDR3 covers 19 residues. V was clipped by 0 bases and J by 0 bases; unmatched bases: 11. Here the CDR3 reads CASSQDPPGGVSSTDTQYF. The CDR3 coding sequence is TGCGCCAGCAGCCAAGACCCCCCCGGGGGGGTTTCTAGCACAGATACGCAGTATTTT.

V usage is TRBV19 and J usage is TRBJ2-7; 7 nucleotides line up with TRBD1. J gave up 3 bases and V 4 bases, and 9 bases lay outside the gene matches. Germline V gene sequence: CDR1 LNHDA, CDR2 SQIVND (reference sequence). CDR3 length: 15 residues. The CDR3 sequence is CASSTHRGRNYEQYF. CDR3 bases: TGTGCCAGTAGTACTCACAGGGGACGCAACTACGAGCAGTACTTC.

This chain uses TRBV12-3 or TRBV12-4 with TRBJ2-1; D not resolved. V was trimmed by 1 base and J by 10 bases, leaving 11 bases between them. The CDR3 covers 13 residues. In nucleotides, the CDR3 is TGTGCCAGCAGTTTAGTCTACACCGGGGAGCAGTTCTTC. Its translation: CASSLVYTGEQFF.

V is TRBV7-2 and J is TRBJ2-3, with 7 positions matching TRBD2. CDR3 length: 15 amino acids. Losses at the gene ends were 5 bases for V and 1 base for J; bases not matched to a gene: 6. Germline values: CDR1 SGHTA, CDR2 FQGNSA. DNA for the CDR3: TGTGCCAGCAGCGAAACGGGGGGAGGCACAGATACGCAGTATTTT. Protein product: CASSETGGGTDTQYF. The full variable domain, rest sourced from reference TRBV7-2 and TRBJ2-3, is GAGVSQSPSNKVTEKGKDVELRCDPISGHTALYWYRQSLGQGLEFLIYFQGNSAPDKSGLPSDRFSAERTGGSVSTLTIQRTQQEDSAVYLCASSETGGGTDTQYFGPGTRLTVL.

CDR3 sequence (DNA): TGTGCCAGCAGTGAATCATTAACGGGTCTCAGCACAGATACGCAGTATTTT. Amino acids: CASSESLTGLSTDTQYF. The chain has TRBV6-1 and TRBJ2-3; D uncertain. This CDR3 has 17 residues. Germline V gives CDR1 MNHNS, CDR2 SASEGT. V lost 2 bases to trimming and J lost 0 bases, with 15 bases between them.

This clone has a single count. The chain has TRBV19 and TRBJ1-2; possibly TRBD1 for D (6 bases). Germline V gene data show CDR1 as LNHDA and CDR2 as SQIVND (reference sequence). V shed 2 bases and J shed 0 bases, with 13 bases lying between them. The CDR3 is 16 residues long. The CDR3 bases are TGTGCCAGTAGTATACTACAGGGAAATACTAACTATGGCTACACCTTC. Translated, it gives CASSILQGNTNYGYTF.

Here the CDR3 reads CASTPGLAGTSYEQYF. In nucleotides, the CDR3 is TGTGCCAGCACCCCTGGGCTAGCGGGGACCTCCTACGAGCAGTACTTC. The chain links TRBV7-9 to TRBJ2-7; 9 nucleotides align to TRBD2. Unmatched junction bases numbered 10, after V lost 7 bases and J lost 0 bases. This CDR3 region has 16 residues. The germline V gene has CDR1 SEHNR and CDR2 FQNEAQ (reference sequence).

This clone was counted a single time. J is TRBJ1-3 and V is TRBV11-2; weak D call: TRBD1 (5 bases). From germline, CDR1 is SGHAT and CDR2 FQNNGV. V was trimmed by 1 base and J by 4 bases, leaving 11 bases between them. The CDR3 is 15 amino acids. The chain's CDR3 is CASSLGGNLGNTIYF. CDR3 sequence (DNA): TGTGCCAGCAGCTTAGGGGGCAATCTAGGAAACACCATATATTTT.

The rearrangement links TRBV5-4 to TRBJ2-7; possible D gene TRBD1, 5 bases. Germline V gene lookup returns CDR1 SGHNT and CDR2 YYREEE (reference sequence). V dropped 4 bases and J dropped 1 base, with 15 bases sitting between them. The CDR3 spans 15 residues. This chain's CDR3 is CASSPSGRRSYEQYF. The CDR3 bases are TGTGCCAGCAGCCCCTCAGGGCGAAGGTCCTACGAGCAGTACTTC.

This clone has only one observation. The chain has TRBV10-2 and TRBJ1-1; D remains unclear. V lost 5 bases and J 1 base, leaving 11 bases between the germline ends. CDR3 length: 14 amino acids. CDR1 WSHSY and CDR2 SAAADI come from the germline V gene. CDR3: CASSPTVSNTEAFF. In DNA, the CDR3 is TGCGCCAGCAGTCCAACAGTCTCGAACACTGAAGCTTTCTTT.

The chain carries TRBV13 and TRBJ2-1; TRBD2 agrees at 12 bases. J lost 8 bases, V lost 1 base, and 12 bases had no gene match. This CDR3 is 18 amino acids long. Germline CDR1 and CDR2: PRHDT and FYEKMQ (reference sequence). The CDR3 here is CASSLAGASGRAVYEQFF. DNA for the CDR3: TGTGCCAGCAGCTTAGCGGGGGCTAGCGGGAGGGCCGTCTATGAGCAGTTCTTC.

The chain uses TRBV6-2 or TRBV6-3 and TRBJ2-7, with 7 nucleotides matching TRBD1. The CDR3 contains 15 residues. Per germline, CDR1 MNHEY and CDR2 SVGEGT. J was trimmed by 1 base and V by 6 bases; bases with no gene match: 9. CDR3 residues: CASSDEGASSYEQYF. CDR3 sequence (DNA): TGTGCCAGCAGCGACGAGGGGGCCTCTTCCTACGAGCAGTACTTC.

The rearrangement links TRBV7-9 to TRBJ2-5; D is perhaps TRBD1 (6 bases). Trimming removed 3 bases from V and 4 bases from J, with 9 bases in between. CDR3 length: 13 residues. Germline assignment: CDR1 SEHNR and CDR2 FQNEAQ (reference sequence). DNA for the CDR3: TGTGCCAGCAGCTTTACAGGGCTAGAGACCCAGTACTTC. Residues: CASSFTGLETQYF.

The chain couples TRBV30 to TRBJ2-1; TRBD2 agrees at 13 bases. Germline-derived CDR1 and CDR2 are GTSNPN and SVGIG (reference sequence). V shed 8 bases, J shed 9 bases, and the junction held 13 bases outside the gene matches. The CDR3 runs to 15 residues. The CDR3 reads CAGGLLAGGPGEQFF. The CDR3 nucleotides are TGTGCCGGAGGGTTACTAGCGGGAGGGCCAGGTGAGCAGTTCTTC.

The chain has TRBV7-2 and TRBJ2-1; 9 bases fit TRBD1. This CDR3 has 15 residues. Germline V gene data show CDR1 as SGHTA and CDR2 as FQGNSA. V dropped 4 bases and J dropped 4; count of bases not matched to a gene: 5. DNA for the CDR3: TGTGCCAGCAGCTCGGACAGGGGTTTGTACAATGAGCAGTTCTTC. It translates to CASSSDRGLYNEQFF.

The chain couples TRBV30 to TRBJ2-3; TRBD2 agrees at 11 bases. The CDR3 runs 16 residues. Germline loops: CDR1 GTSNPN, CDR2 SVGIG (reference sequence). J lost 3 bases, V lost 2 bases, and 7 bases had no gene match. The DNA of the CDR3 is TGTGCCTGGAGTTCCCTCGGGACTAGCGGTACAGATACGCAGTATTTT. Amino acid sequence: CAWSSLGTSGTDTQYF.

CDR3 sequence reads: CASSWGQGSENEQFF. CDR3 DNA sequence: TGTGCCAGCAGCTGGGGACAGGGGTCGGAAAATGAGCAGTTCTTC. V and J are TRBV11-2 and TRBJ2-1, with TRBD1 matching 10 bases. CDR3 size: 15 residues. V lost 4 bases and J lost 7; bases outside the gene matches: 7. The germline CDR1 and CDR2 sequences are SGHAT and FQNNGV.

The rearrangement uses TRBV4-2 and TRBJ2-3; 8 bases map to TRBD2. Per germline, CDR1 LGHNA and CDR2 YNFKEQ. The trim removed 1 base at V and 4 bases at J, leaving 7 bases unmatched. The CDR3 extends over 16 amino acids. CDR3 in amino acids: CASSQALAGEADTQYF. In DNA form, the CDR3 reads TGTGCCAGCAGCCAAGCGCTAGCGGGTGAGGCAGATACGCAGTATTTT.

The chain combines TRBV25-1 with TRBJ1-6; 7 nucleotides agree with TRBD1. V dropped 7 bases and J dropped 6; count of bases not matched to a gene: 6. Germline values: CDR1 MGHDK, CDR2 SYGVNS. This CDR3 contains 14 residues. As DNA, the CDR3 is TGTGCCAGCAACTCCGACAGGGTTAATTCACCCCTCCACTTT. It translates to CASNSDRVNSPLHF.

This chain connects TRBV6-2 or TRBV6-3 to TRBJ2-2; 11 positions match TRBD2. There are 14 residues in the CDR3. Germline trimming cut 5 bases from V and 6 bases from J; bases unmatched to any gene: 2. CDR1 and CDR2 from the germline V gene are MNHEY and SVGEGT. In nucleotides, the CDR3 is TGTGCCAGCAGTCGTAGCGGGGGGGCCGGGGAGCTGTTTTTT. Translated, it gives CASSRSGGAGELFF.

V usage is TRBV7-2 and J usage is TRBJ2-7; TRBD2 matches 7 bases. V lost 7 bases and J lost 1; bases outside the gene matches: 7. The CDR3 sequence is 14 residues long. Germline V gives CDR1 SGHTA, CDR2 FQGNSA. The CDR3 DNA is TGTGCCAGCACCCGATGGGGGGGGTCCTACGAGCAGTACTTC. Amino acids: CASTRWGGSYEQYF. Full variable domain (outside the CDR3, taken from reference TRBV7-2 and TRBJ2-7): GAGVSQSPSNKVTEKGKDVELRCDPISGHTALYWYRQSLGQGLEFLIYFQGNSAPDKSGLPSDRFSAERTGGSVSTLTIQRTQQEDSAVYLCASTRWGGSYEQYFGPGTRLTVT.

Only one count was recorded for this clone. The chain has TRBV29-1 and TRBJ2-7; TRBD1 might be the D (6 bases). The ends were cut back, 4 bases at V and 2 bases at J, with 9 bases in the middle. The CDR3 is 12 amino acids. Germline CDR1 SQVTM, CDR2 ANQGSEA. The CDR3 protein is CSVGGHPYEQYF. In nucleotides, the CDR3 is TGCAGCGTTGGGGGACACCCCTACGAGCAGTACTTC.

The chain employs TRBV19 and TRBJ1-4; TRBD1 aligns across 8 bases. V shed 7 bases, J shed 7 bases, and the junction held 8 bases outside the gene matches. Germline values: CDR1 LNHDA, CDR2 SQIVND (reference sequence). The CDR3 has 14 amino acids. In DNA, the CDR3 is TGTGCCAGTAAATGGACAGGGACGGCTGAAAAACTGTTTTTT. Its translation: CASKWTGTAEKLFF.

The CDR3 DNA follows: TGTGCCAGCAGCGTCGACTGGCGGGGCTACACCTTC. Encoded protein: CASSVDWRGYTF. J is TRBJ1-2 and V is TRBV9, with D hard to call. The CDR3 runs 12 residues. V was pared by 2 bases and J by 8 bases, with 10 bases between. Germline V gene lookup returns CDR1 SGDLS and CDR2 YYNGEE.

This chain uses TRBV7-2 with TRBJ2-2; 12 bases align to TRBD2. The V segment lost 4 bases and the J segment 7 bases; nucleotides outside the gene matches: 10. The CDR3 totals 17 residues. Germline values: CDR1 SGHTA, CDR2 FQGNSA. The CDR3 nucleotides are TGTGCCAGCAGCTGGAGACTAGCGGGGGCTCCTGGCGGGGAGCTGTTTTTT. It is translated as CASSWRLAGAPGGELFF.

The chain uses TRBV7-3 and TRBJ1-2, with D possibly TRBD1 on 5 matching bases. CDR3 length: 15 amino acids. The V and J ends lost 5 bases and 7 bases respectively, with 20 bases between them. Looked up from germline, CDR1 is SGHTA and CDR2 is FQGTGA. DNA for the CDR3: TGTGCCAGCAGCGCAAGTTTAGGGCAGGGCGGTGGCTACACCTTC. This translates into CASSASLGQGGGYTF.

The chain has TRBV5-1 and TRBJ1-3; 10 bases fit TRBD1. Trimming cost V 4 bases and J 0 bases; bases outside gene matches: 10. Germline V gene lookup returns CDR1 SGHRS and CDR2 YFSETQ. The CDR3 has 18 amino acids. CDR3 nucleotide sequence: TGCGCCAGCAGCCCGAACCGGACAGGGGGAATCTCTGGAAACACCATATATTTT. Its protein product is CASSPNRTGGISGNTIYF.

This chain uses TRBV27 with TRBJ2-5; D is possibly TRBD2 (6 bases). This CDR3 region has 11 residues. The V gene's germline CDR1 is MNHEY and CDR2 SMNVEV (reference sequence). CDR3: CVAGSEETQYF. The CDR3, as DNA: TGTGTCGCGGGGTCGGAAGAGACCCAGTACTTC.

The DNA of the CDR3 is TGTGCCAGCAGCCAGGGGATGAGGGACAGGGGGTGGACTGAAGCTTTCTTT. Protein: CASSQGMRDRGWTEAFF. The J gene is TRBJ1-1, the V gene TRBV4-2, with 11 bases matching TRBD1. J gave up 5 bases and V 3 bases, and 11 bases lay outside the gene matches. The CDR3 loop spans 17 amino acids. The V gene's germline CDR1 is LGHNA and CDR2 YNFKEQ.